The 12 T cell receptor beta chains below come from one sample, sequenced in a study of OX40 agonist ivuxolimab in advanced cancers. Generated by immunoSEQ multiplex PCR, the TCRdb table keeps only in-frame clones and is missing some. The sample contains some 100,000 clones, roughly 80% of which appear only once. Sequenced material: CD4+ or CD8+ T cells sorted from blood, taken in a trial of the OX40 agonist ivuxolimab. These receptor sequences come from an adult with an advanced solid tumor such as melanoma, head and neck, liver or kidney cancer.

The rearrangement links TRBV28 to TRBJ1-2, with D maybe TRBD1 (6 bases). Trimming removed 8 bases at V and 5 bases at J, with 18 bases between. The CDR3 extends over 14 amino acids. Germline lookup yields CDR1 MDHEN and CDR2 SYDVKM. The CDR3 nucleotides read TGTGCCAGCCGCGTCGACGGGACATCGTATGGCTACACCTTC. This gives the protein CASRVDGTSYGYTF.

V and J are TRBV19 and TRBJ2-7; D may correspond to TRBD1 or TRBD2 (5 bases each). This CDR3 contains 13 residues. With 4 bases removed from V and 4 bases from J, the gap between germline ends came to 11 bases. Germline V gene lookup returns CDR1 LNHDA and CDR2 SQIVND (reference sequence). DNA for the CDR3: TGTGCCAGTAGTACTGGGACCGAGTACGAGCAGTACTTC. Protein: CASSTGTEYEQYF.

V and J are TRBV19 and TRBJ1-5, with D possibly matching TRBD1 (5 bases). The V gene's germline CDR1 is LNHDA and CDR2 SQIVND (reference sequence). The V gene lost 10 bases and the J gene lost 6 bases, with 16 bases spanning the gap. CDR3 length: 13 residues. The CDR3 spells CATRDGGTQPQHF. The CDR3, as DNA: TGTGCCACCCGAGATGGGGGGACTCAGCCCCAGCATTTT.

This clone was seen once. The chain uses TRBV29-1 and TRBJ1-2; D might be TRBD1 (6 bases). Germline V lookup: CDR1 SQVTM, CDR2 ANQGSEA. The V and J ends lost 5 bases and 4 bases respectively, with 11 bases between them. CDR3 length equals 12 residues. The CDR3 loop is CSVTTQGYGYTF. Here the CDR3 DNA reads TGCAGCGTTACTACACAGGGCTATGGCTACACCTTC.

This clone has just a few counts. The rearrangement links TRBV29-1 to TRBJ2-1, with D perhaps given as TRBD1 or TRBD2 (5 bases each). The length of the CDR3 is 13 residues. Trimming shortened V by 6 bases and J by 7 bases, and 16 bases separated the two germline ends. CDR1 SQVTM and CDR2 ANQGSEA come from the germline V gene. CDR3 nucleotide sequence: TGCAGCGTCGTGGGGACCCTGAGAAATGAGCAGTTCTTC. The encoded protein is CSVVGTLRNEQFF.

In regard to this clone: The identical CDR3 is also encoded by other nucleotide sequences in the sample. The chain has TRBV18 and TRBJ2-3; possibly TRBD1 or TRBD2 for D (5 bases each). V was trimmed by 4 bases and J by 0 bases, leaving 5 bases between them. The germline V gene has CDR1 KGHSH and CDR2 LQKENI. This CDR3 has 13 amino acids. The CDR3 sequence: CASSRDSTDTQYF. Here the CDR3 DNA reads TGTGCCAGCTCACGGGACAGCACAGATACGCAGTATTTT.

J is TRBJ1-1 and V is TRBV11-2; no clear D. This CDR3 is built from 14 residues. With 0 bases removed from V and 3 bases from J, the gap between germline ends came to 8 bases. Germline-derived CDR1 and CDR2 are SGHAT and FQNNGV. For the CDR3, the DNA is TGTGCCAGCAGCTTAGAATCGGCACACACTGAAGCTTTCTTT. This gives the protein CASSLESAHTEAFF. The full variable domain, its missing parts supplied by reference TRBV11-2 and TRBJ1-1, is EAGVAQSPRYKIIEKRQSVAFWCNPISGHATLYWYQQILGQGPKLLIQFQNNGVVDDSQLPKDRFSAERLKGVDSTLKIQPAKLEDSAVYLCASSLESAHTEAFFGQGTRLTVV.

CDR3 nucleotide sequence: TGTGCCAGCAGCTTAAGTGGACGGCCGGAAGAGACCCAGTACTTC. Amino acid sequence: CASSLSGRPEETQYF. The V call is TRBV7-2, the J call TRBJ2-5; D uncertain. This CDR3 contains 15 residues. V was clipped by 2 bases and J by 3 bases, with 13 bases between them. In germline, CDR1 is SGHTA, CDR2 FQGNSA. Full variable domain (remainder filled in from reference TRBV7-2 and TRBJ2-5): GAGVSQSPSNKVTEKGKDVELRCDPISGHTALYWYRQSLGQGLEFLIYFQGNSAPDKSGLPSDRFSAERTGGSVSTLTIQRTQQEDSAVYLCASSLSGRPEETQYFGPGTRLLVL.

The chain employs TRBV6-5 and TRBJ1-4, with D hard to call. The CDR3 loop spans 14 amino acids. Trimming removed 7 bases from V and 0 bases from J, with 9 bases in between. Per the germline V gene, CDR1 is MNHEY and CDR2 is SVGAGI. The CDR3 DNA is TGTGCCAGCACCGAAGCTGCAACTAATGAAAAACTGTTTTTT. Translation: CASTEAATNEKLFF.

The genes are TRBV28 and TRBJ1-2; no reliable D call. The CDR3 length is 13 residues. CDR1 MDHEN and CDR2 SYDVKM come from the germline V gene. Trimming removed 8 bases from V and 3 bases from J, with 13 bases in between. In DNA, the CDR3 is TGTGCCAGCTGGAAAAGACGGGACTATGGCTACACCTTC. Protein product: CASWKRRDYGYTF.

This clone was counted a few times. V usage is TRBV5-6 and J usage is TRBJ1-5; D unclear. The CDR3 totals 14 residues. V was pared by 2 bases and J by 11 bases, with 17 bases between. Germline V lookup: CDR1 SGHDT, CDR2 YYEEEE. In DNA, the CDR3 is TGTGCCAGCAGCTTACGGTCCACGGTCCAAGCCCAGCATTTT. Translating gives CASSLRSTVQAQHF.

The rearrangement links TRBV2 to TRBJ1-1; 7 bases fit TRBD1. Trimming cost V 5 bases and J 11 bases; bases outside gene matches: 8. Germline CDR1 and CDR2: SNHLY and FYNNEI. The CDR3 runs to 12 residues. The CDR3 reads CASSYRGLEAFF. The CDR3 nucleotides read TGTGCCAGCAGTTACAGGGGCTTGGAGGCTTTCTTT.